One sample yielded the 21 T cell receptor beta chains listed below, sequenced in a study of vaccination and CD4 T cells after COVID-19. Treatment of the sample: roughly 10-day PBMC culture with coronavirus spike peptide pools or control peptides (ViraFEST assay). Sequencing of cultured CD4+ T cell DNA used the Oncomine TCR Beta short-read assay. Via MiXCR, TCRdb re-called the PCR reads, giving one row per CDR3 protein. The table has about 20,000 distinct CDR3 sequences, 45% to 60% seen once. For these TCRs, the target antigens are not known. The sample comprised CD4+ T cells from blood, cultured in vitro. These receptor sequences come from a human donor who had recovered from COVID-19.

This clonotype was counted between two and nine times. This chain uses TRBV20-1 with TRBJ1-1, with D tentatively TRBD1 (6 bases). CDR1 and CDR2 (germline): DFQATT, SNEGSKA (reference sequence). The germline V and J ends were trimmed by 1 base and 0 bases, with 15 bases remaining between them. The CDR3 covers 16 residues. This CDR3 reads CSARAYSGDLNTEAFF. CDR3 coding DNA: TGCAGTGCTAGAGCTTATTCAGGGGATTTGAACACTGAAGCTTTCTTT.

This clonotype occurred a few times. The genes are TRBV7-2 and TRBJ2-7, with 10 bases fitting TRBD2. V lost 10 bases to trimming and J lost 0 bases; unmatched junction nucleotides: 6. Germline V gene lookup returns CDR1 SGHTA and CDR2 FQGNSA. The CDR3 contains 14 residues. CDR3 region: CATSSGGPSYEQYF. The CDR3 nucleotides read TGTGCCACCTCTAGCGGGGGCCCCTCCTACGAGCAGTACTTC.

This rearrangement joins TRBV20-1 to TRBJ2-5; the match to TRBD1 covers 11 bases. This CDR3 contains 13 residues. CDR1 and CDR2 from the germline V gene are DFQATT and SNEGSKA (reference sequence). Trimming removed 5 bases from V and 5 bases from J; junction bases left unmatched: 4. DNA for the CDR3: TGCAGTGCTGGACAGGGGGCTAGGGAGACCCAGTACTTC. Residues: CSAGQGARETQYF.

The V call is TRBV18, the J call TRBJ2-5; D is unresolved. Germline CDR1 and CDR2: KGHSH and LQKENI. This CDR3 is built from 11 residues. The V end lost 2 bases, the J end lost 5 bases, and 3 bases lay between the germline ends. The CDR3 DNA reads as TGTGCCAGCTCACCAGAGGAGACCCAGTACTTC. Its protein product is CASSPEETQYF. Using reference TRBV18 and TRBJ2-5 for the parts outside the CDR3, the full variable domain is NAGVMQNPRHLVRRRGQEARLRCSPMKGHSHVYWYRQLPEEGLKFMVYLQKENIIDESGMPKERFSAEFPKEGPSILRIQQVVRGDSAAYFCASSPEETQYFGPGTRLLVL.

The chain recombines TRBV7-9 with TRBJ2-2; 7 bases agree with TRBD1. The CDR3 covers 18 residues. V lost 0 bases, J lost 7 bases, and 14 bases stayed unmatched. CDR1 SEHNR and CDR2 FQNEAQ come from the germline V gene (reference sequence). The chain's CDR3 is CASSLAGRGRGSDGELFF. In nucleotides, the CDR3 is TGTGCCAGCAGCTTAGCGGGAAGGGGGCGCGGCAGCGACGGGGAGCTGTTTTTT.

J is TRBJ1-3 and V is TRBV2; possibly TRBD1 for D (6 bases). The CDR3 has 14 amino acids. Germline CDR1 SNHLY, CDR2 FYNNEI. Trimming removed 6 bases from V and 1 base from J, with 10 bases in between. The CDR3 loop reads CASSGGFSGNTIYF. The CDR3 region has the DNA TGTGCCAGCAGCGGGGGCTTTTCTGGAAACACCATATATTTT.

V is TRBV21-1 and J is TRBJ2-7; TRBD1, the table's D call, was not compared with the DNA. TRBV21-1 corresponds to a pseudogene. The CDR3 totals 9 residues. For the CDR3, the DNA is TGTGCCAGGGACAGGGGGCAGTACTTC. It translates to CARDRGQYF.

V is TRBV15 and J is TRBJ2-7, with D possibly matching TRBD2 (6 bases). This CDR3 comprises 16 residues. Per germline, CDR1 LNHNV and CDR2 YYDKDF (reference sequence). V gave up 0 bases and J gave up 1 base, with 13 bases separating them. DNA for the CDR3: TGTGCCACCAGCAGAGATCGACTAGTTAAATCCTACGAGCAGTACTTC. It specifies CATSRDRLVKSYEQYF.

This clonotype has a handful of counts. This CDR3 reads CASNRQLEETQYF. The CDR3 nucleotides are TGTGCCAGCAACCGACAGCTTGAAGAGACCCAGTACTTC. The V and J genes are TRBV7-8 and TRBJ2-5, with a weak D call TRBD1 (5 bases). V dropped 7 bases and J dropped 3 bases, with 12 bases sitting between them. The germline CDR1 and CDR2 sequences are SGHVS and FQNEAQ. The CDR3 extends over 13 amino acids.

In its sample, this clonotype was seen once. This chain links TRBV20-1 with TRBJ2-7; D gene unclear. Germline CDR1 and CDR2: DFQATT and SNEGSKA (reference sequence). This CDR3 contains 11 residues. Trimming took off 6 bases at V and 6 bases at J, with 12 bases between the two ends. Here the CDR3 reads CSAVRNPEQYF. CDR3 nucleotides: TGCAGTGCCGTCCGGAATCCCGAGCAGTACTTC.

The V gene is TRBV24-1, the J gene TRBJ2-5; unclear D gene. The CDR3 consists of 12 residues. Looked up from germline, CDR1 is KGHDR and CDR2 is SFDVKD. The V and J ends lost 3 bases and 5 bases respectively, with 6 bases between them. As DNA, the CDR3 is TGTGCCACCAGTGATAATAGGGAGACCCAGTACTTC. It translates to CATSDNRETQYF.

V gene TRBV12-3 or TRBV12-4 combines with J gene TRBJ1-3, with no clear D. Trimming stripped 5 bases from V and 1 base from J, with 24 bases between. The CDR3 spans 19 residues. In nucleotides, the CDR3 is TGTGCCAGCAGTACCCCCTCAGGTCTCCCTTTCAGATCTGGAAACACCATATATTTT. It translates to CASSTPSGLPFRSGNTIYF.

CDR3 region: CSARDHFAGGGNEQFF. For the CDR3, the DNA is TGCAGTGCTAGGGACCATTTTGCGGGAGGGGGGAATGAGCAGTTCTTC. V is TRBV20-1 and J is TRBJ2-1, with 9 nucleotides matching TRBD2. The ends lost 3 bases at V and 7 bases at J; junction bases unmatched: 13. CDR3 size: 16 residues. Germline V gene data show CDR1 as DFQATT and CDR2 as SNEGSKA (reference sequence).

This clonotype was picked up a small number of times. The junction does not match germline at one end; this may be a read error. CDR3 residues: CASILRVGRGDTEAFF. CDR3 in DNA: TGTGCCAGCATCTTACGGGTAGGGCGGGGAGACACTGAAGCTTTCTTT. The chain employs TRBV7-9 and TRBJ1-1; no definite D call. CDR1 SEHNR and CDR2 FQNEAQ come from the germline V gene (reference sequence). The CDR3 length is 16 residues.

Details on this clonotype: The junction shows a germline mismatch at one end, possibly a read error. This chain uses TRBV7-6 with TRBJ2-2; D call uncertain. The CDR3 length is 16 residues. Germline CDR1 SGHVS, CDR2 FNYEAQ. The CDR3 coding sequence is TGTGCTAGCAGCTTAGTATTGGACCGAAACGCCGGGGAGCTGTTTTTT. This encodes CASSLVLDRNAGELFF.

This clonotype was detected a few times. The J gene is TRBJ1-2, the V gene TRBV6-1, with 10 bases that match TRBD1. The length of the CDR3 is 16 residues. Germline CDR1 MNHNS, CDR2 SASEGT. With V trimmed by 2 bases and J by 2 bases, 5 bases remained unmatched. The CDR3 sequence is CASSEPGQGINYGYTF. CDR3 bases: TGTGCCAGCAGTGAACCGGGACAGGGGATCAACTATGGCTACACCTTC.

The DNA for the CDR3 is TGTGCCAGCAGTGAAGCGGTCGGCTATGGCTACACCTTC. Encoded protein: CASSEAVGYGYTF. The chain uses TRBV6-1 and TRBJ1-2; D is unclear. V lost 0 bases and J lost 4, with 6 bases in between. Germline values: CDR1 MNHNS, CDR2 SASEGT. There are 13 residues in the CDR3.

V usage is TRBV24-1 and J usage is TRBJ2-1; maybe TRBD2 (7 bases). This CDR3 spans 15 amino acids. V gave up 4 bases and J gave up 6 bases, with 15 bases separating them. Germline CDR1 is KGHDR and CDR2 is SFDVKD. The CDR3 sequence is CATSDRGPGGNEQFF. CDR3 in DNA: TGTGCCACCAGTGACCGGGGGCCGGGGGGCAATGAGCAGTTCTTC.

The chain combines TRBV30 with TRBJ2-7, with D possibly TRBD1 on 6 matching bases. This CDR3 spans 13 amino acids. Germline CDR1 is GTSNPN and CDR2 is SVGIG (reference sequence). V was trimmed by 3 bases and J by 4 bases, leaving 13 bases between them. In DNA, the CDR3 is TGTGCCTGGAGCCGAACAGGGAATTACGAGCAGTACTTC. Translation gives CAWSRTGNYEQYF.

The gene calls are TRBV7-8 and TRBJ1-5; 10 nucleotides line up with TRBD1. The CDR3 is 16 residues long. Germline CDR1 reads SGHVS; CDR2 reads FQNEAQ. Germline trimming cut 0 bases from V and 4 bases from J; bases unmatched to any gene: 3. The CDR3 loop reads CASSLALGQGNQPQHF. CDR3 nucleotides: TGTGCCAGCAGCTTAGCGTTGGGACAGGGGAATCAGCCCCAGCATTTT.

The chain uses TRBV2 and TRBJ1-1; tentatively, D is TRBD1 (6 bases). The CDR3 has 13 amino acids. V lost 6 bases and J 1 base, leaving 9 bases between the germline ends. Per the germline V gene, CDR1 is SNHLY and CDR2 is FYNNEI. CDR3 residues: CASRQGGNTEAFF. CDR3 DNA sequence: TGTGCCAGCAGACAGGGAGGGAACACTGAAGCTTTCTTT.